The 17 T cell receptor beta chains reported below all come from one sample, sequenced in a study of blood T cell repertoires in COVID-19. Sequencing used immunoSEQ multiplex PCR; TCRdb keeps in-frame clones, though not all of them. The sample lists 250,000 or so clones; approximately 84% were seen once. Sequenced input: PBMCs or T cells enriched from blood (not recorded which). The source is a man between 35 and 55 years old who had recovered from COVID-19.

The chain joins TRBV21-1 to TRBJ2-1; TRBD1 is the table's D call, not checked against the DNA. TRBV21-1 has pseudogene status. The CDR3 totals 18 residues. The CDR3: CASSKDSSWDRPYNEQFF. CDR3 in DNA: TGTGCCAGCAGCAAAGATAGCTCGTGGGACAGACCCTACAATGAGCAGTTCTTC.

The V call is TRBV11-2, the J call TRBJ1-1; maybe TRBD1 (6 bases). The CDR3 loop spans 14 amino acids. Trimming removed 2 bases from V and 2 bases from J, with 9 bases in between. Looked up from germline, CDR1 is SGHAT and CDR2 is FQNNGV. CDR3 region: CASSLQGINTEAFF. In DNA form, the CDR3 reads TGTGCCAGCAGCTTACAGGGGATCAACACTGAAGCTTTCTTT.

V usage is TRBV5-1 and J usage is TRBJ1-3; tentative D call: TRBD1 (5 bases). CDR3 length equals 14 residues. CDR1 and CDR2 from the germline V gene are SGHRS and YFSETQ. Between the trimmed V and J ends, which lost 3 bases and 0 bases, there was a span of 7 bases. As DNA, the CDR3 is TGCGCCAGCAGCTCACAGGACTCTGGAAACACCATATATTTT. Protein sequence: CASSSQDSGNTIYF.

This clone was observed at least ten times. The V gene is TRBV4-3, the J gene TRBJ1-2, with 10 bases that match TRBD1. The CDR3 spans 13 residues. V gave up 3 bases and J gave up 6 bases; unmatched junction bases: 1. Germline lookup yields CDR1 LGHNA and CDR2 YSLEER. This chain's CDR3 is CASSQTGGNGYTF. CDR3 DNA: TGCGCCAGCAGCCAGACAGGGGGCAATGGCTACACCTTC.

In this sample, this clone turned up a few times. The J gene is TRBJ2-5, the V gene TRBV4-3; 9 nucleotides line up with TRBD1. The CDR3 has 14 amino acids. Germline CDR1 LGHNA, CDR2 YSLEER. V dropped 3 bases and J dropped 5; count of bases not matched to a gene: 4. The CDR3 reads CASSQGQGVETQYF. Written as DNA, the CDR3 is TGCGCCAGCAGCCAGGGACAGGGAGTGGAGACCCAGTACTTC.

This clone was seen more than once but under ten times. V is TRBV30 and J is TRBJ1-4; D gene uncertain. The CDR3 loop spans 12 amino acids. The germline V and J ends were trimmed by 3 bases and 8 bases, with 10 bases remaining between them. Germline CDR1 is GTSNPN and CDR2 is SVGIG (reference sequence). The CDR3 region is CAWSLRGEKLFF. CDR3 bases: TGTGCCTGGAGCCTCCGGGGAGAAAAACTGTTTTTT.

The genes are TRBV18 and TRBJ1-1; possibly TRBD1 for D (6 bases). Germline V CDR1 and CDR2: KGHSH, LQKENI. The ends were cut back, 1 base at V and 4 bases at J, with 13 bases in the middle. The CDR3 is made up of 15 amino acids. CDR3 loop: CASSPLNREPTEAFF. In DNA, the CDR3 is TGTGCCAGCTCACCACTCAACAGGGAACCCACTGAAGCTTTCTTT. Complete variable domain (other parts from reference TRBV18 and TRBJ1-1): NAGVMQNPRHLVRRRGQEARLRCSPMKGHSHVYWYRQLPEEGLKFMVYLQKENIIDESGMPKERFSAEFPKEGPSILRIQQVVRGDSAAYFCASSPLNREPTEAFFGQGTRLTVV.

V is TRBV4-2 and J is TRBJ2-1; 8 nucleotides line up with TRBD2. CDR1 and CDR2 from the germline V gene are LGHNA and YNFKEQ. Trimming cost V 5 bases and J 3 bases; bases outside gene matches: 3. CDR3 length: 14 residues. The CDR3 sequence: CASSMRGDYNEQFF. In DNA form, the CDR3 reads TGTGCCAGCAGCATGCGGGGGGACTACAATGAGCAGTTCTTC.

This chain connects TRBV20-1 to TRBJ2-5; no firm D call. CDR3 length: 11 amino acids. The germline V gene encodes CDR1 DFQATT and CDR2 SNEGSKA (reference sequence). V was pared by 7 bases and J by 5 bases, with 11 bases between. Here the CDR3 reads CSGLMSETQYF. DNA for the CDR3: TGCAGTGGTTTAATGAGCGAGACCCAGTACTTC.

The chain is built from TRBV30 and TRBJ1-4; TRBD1 might be the D (6 bases). Germline values: CDR1 GTSNPN, CDR2 SVGIG (reference sequence). V lost 4 bases, J lost 5 bases, and 11 bases lay in between. CDR3 size: 13 residues. The CDR3 loop reads CAWNRDKNEKLFF. Here the CDR3 DNA reads TGTGCCTGGAATAGGGACAAAAATGAAAAACTGTTTTTT.

CDR3 sequence reads: CAISESRGQNQPQHF. Here the CDR3 DNA reads TGTGCCATCAGTGAGAGCAGGGGCCAAAATCAGCCCCAGCATTTT. This rearrangement joins TRBV10-3 to TRBJ1-5, with D possibly TRBD1 on 6 matching bases. This CDR3 is built from 15 residues. From germline, CDR1 is ENHRY and CDR2 SYGVKD. The ends were cut back, 2 bases at V and 4 bases at J, with 12 bases in the middle.

The chain links TRBV9 to TRBJ1-6, with D perhaps TRBD1 (5 bases). CDR3 size: 16 residues. Trimming pared 3 bases from V and 10 bases from J, leaving 20 bases between. The germline V gene has CDR1 SGDLS and CDR2 YYNGEE. This CDR3 reads CASSASKQGFWSPLHF. CDR3 DNA sequence: TGTGCCAGCAGCGCTTCGAAGCAGGGTTTTTGGTCACCCCTCCACTTT.

The rearrangement links TRBV27 to TRBJ2-7, with D maybe TRBD1 (5 bases). This CDR3 is built from 14 residues. The germline gives CDR1 MNHEY, CDR2 SMNVEV (reference sequence). The V gene lost 3 bases and the J gene lost 5 bases, with 14 bases spanning the gap. The CDR3 DNA is TGTGCCAGCAGTTTTCTTGCAGGGATCAACGAGCAGTACTTC. The encoded protein is CASSFLAGINEQYF.

In DNA form, the CDR3 reads TGTGCCATCAGTGATGACAGCCGAGCCTATGGCTACACCTTC. Residues: CAISDDSRAYGYTF. V usage is TRBV10-3 and J usage is TRBJ1-2, with D possibly matching TRBD1 (5 bases). CDR1 and CDR2 from the germline V gene are ENHRY and SYGVKD. CDR3 length: 14 residues. The V end lost 3 bases, the J end lost 4 bases, and 12 bases lay between the germline ends.

J is TRBJ1-1 and V is TRBV11-2, with TRBD1 matching 8 bases. V shed 6 bases and J 0 bases; nucleotides not matched to a gene: 9. Germline assignment: CDR1 SGHAT and CDR2 FQNNGV. The CDR3 has 16 residues. Here the CDR3 DNA reads TGTGCCAGCAGTCCAGGACAGGGCGCCATGAACACTGAAGCTTTCTTT. Residues: CASSPGQGAMNTEAFF.

The chain carries TRBV7-2 and TRBJ1-6; the match to TRBD1 covers 9 bases. Germline trimming cut 1 base from V and 12 bases from J; bases unmatched to any gene: 4. In germline, CDR1 is SGHTA, CDR2 FQGNSA. The CDR3 has 14 amino acids. Here the CDR3 DNA reads TGTGCCAGCAGCTTAGGGGACAGGGCGGGACCCCTCCACTTT. Protein sequence: CASSLGDRAGPLHF. The entire variable domain, with the rest obtained from reference TRBV7-2 and TRBJ1-6, is as follows: GAGVSQSPSNKVTEKGKDVELRCDPISGHTALYWYRQSLGQGLEFLIYFQGNSAPDKSGLPSDRFSAERTGGSVSTLTIQRTQQEDSAVYLCASSLGDRAGPLHFGNGTRLTVT.

This chain connects TRBV27 to TRBJ2-7; the D is unclear. The germline V and J ends were trimmed by 2 bases and 3 bases, with 11 bases remaining between them. The CDR3 has 14 amino acids. Looked up from germline, CDR1 is MNHEY and CDR2 is SMNVEV (reference sequence). CDR3 in amino acids: CASSLRGWIYEQYF. CDR3 sequence (DNA): TGTGCCAGCAGTTTAAGAGGCTGGATCTACGAGCAGTACTTC.